The clone carrying this T cell receptor beta chain has just a few counts. The data were obtained in a study of T-cell reconstitution after alpha-beta-depleted transplantation in children. Unique molecular identifiers were incorporated during preparation of the TCRbeta library. TCRdb used MiXCR to reprocess the PCR reads, holding one entry per CDR3 protein. The repertoire consists of about 500,000 distinct CDR3 sequences, with approximately 32% occurring once and the leading ten covering about 2.3%. V was pared by 1 base and J by 2 bases, with 13 bases between. The CDR3 loop spans 16 amino acids. The germline CDR1 and CDR2 sequences are KGHDR and SFDVKD.

The rearrangement links TRBV24-1 to TRBJ2-5; either TRBD1 or TRBD2 may supply D (5 bases each). The clonotype was recovered from a human donor who donated a stem cell graft to a child with aplastic anemia. The sequencing here drew on PBMCs from the stem cell graft donor, taken from the stem cell graft. CDR3 in amino acids: CATSDFSLEGQETQYF. CDR3 coding DNA: TGTGCCACCAGTGATTTCAGTCTCGAGGGGCAAGAGACCCAGTACTTC.